The clone carrying this T cell receptor (beta chain) occurred many times. These data come from a study of T cells after yellow fever vaccination. TCRdb used MiXCR to reprocess the 5' RACE reads, holding one entry per CDR3 protein. Of just over 300,000 distinct CDR3 sequences listed, roughly 3.5% are singletons. With 3 bases clipped from V and 7 bases from J, the junction kept 6 bases outside the gene matches. Germline V gene lookup returns CDR1 KGHSH and CDR2 LQKENI. The CDR3 has 15 amino acids. The chain uses TRBV18 and TRBJ1-6; TRBD1 matches 7 bases. Sequencing was performed on PBMCs, taken on the day of the yellow fever booster vaccination. The sequence was obtained from a man younger than 30 who received the YFV17D yellow fever vaccine. CDR3 amino acids: CASSPSTGQNSPLHF. The CDR3 nucleotides are TGTGCCAGCTCACCGTCAACGGGACAGAATTCACCCCTCCACTTT. Combining the CDR3 with reference TRBV18 and TRBJ1-6 gives the whole variable domain NAGVMQNPRHLVRRRGQEARLRCSPMKGHSHVYWYRQLPEEGLKFMVYLQKENIIDESGMPKERFSAEFPKEGPSILRIQQVVRGDSAAYFCASSPSTGQNSPLHFGNGTRLTVT.